These 8 T cell receptor beta chains originate from one sample sequenced in a study of T cell repertoires in cytomegalovirus infection. TCRdb re-called the reads with MiXCR, one entry per CDR3 protein. The table has approximately 500,000 distinct CDR3 sequences, around 35% seen once. Their specific antigens are unknown. Sequenced material: cultured PBMCs, taken from culture after CMV antigen stimulation. The receptors were gathered from a human donor in good health (CMV status not recorded). Some clones in this sample may be carry-over from other donors' samples.

This chain connects TRBV6-2 or TRBV6-3 to TRBJ2-5; weak D call: TRBD1 (6 bases). The CDR3 runs to 13 residues. V dropped 2 bases and J dropped 13 bases, with 17 bases sitting between them. Germline CDR1 is MNHEY and CDR2 is SVGEGT. The DNA of the CDR3 is TGTGCCAGCAGTTACGGGGGCGGATCCCGCGGGTACTTC. Translating it yields CASSYGGGSRGYF.

In the case of this clonotype: The conserved closing phenylalanine or tryptophan is absent in this CDR3, likely reflecting a read error. The chain couples TRBV6-2 or TRBV6-3 to TRBJ2-7; D is tentatively TRBD1 or TRBD2 (5 bases each). Trimming stripped 5 bases from V and 3 bases from J, with 29 bases between. CDR3 size: 19 residues. Germline V lookup: CDR1 MNHEY, CDR2 SVGEGT. This CDR3 reads CASSLDRNILVGRGYEQYS. CDR3 DNA sequence: TGTGCCAGCAGTCTAGACCGAAACATACTAGTGGGAAGGGGCTACGAGCAGTACTCC.

This clonotype was detected many times. The rearrangement joins TRBV12-3 or TRBV12-4 to TRBJ2-7; TRBD1 matches at 9 bases. J gave up 2 bases and V 6 bases, and 8 bases lay outside the gene matches. This CDR3 contains 15 residues. In nucleotides, the CDR3 is TGTGCCAGCAGGGGGACAGGGTCCCTTACCTACGAGCAGTACTTC. It yields the protein CASRGTGSLTYEQYF.

The chain has TRBV10-3 and TRBJ1-1; 7 bases line up with TRBD1. V lost 3 bases, J lost 5 bases, and 12 bases stayed unmatched. The CDR3 is made up of 16 amino acids. Per the germline V gene, CDR1 is ENHRY and CDR2 is SYGVKD. CDR3 DNA sequence: TGTGCCATCAGTGACCAAAATGGCAGGGGGAGTACTGAAGCTTTCTTT. Amino acid sequence: CAISDQNGRGSTEAFF.

A single count supports this clonotype. The CDR3 DNA sequence: TGTGCCAGCAGTTATAGCAGGGTCTCTGGAAACACCATATATTTT. Its translation: CASSYSRVSGNTIYF. The chain carries TRBV28 and TRBJ1-3, with D perhaps matching TRBD1 (5 bases). This CDR3 has 15 amino acids. Between the trimmed V and J ends, which lost 4 bases and 0 bases, there was a span of 10 bases. The germline gives CDR1 MDHEN, CDR2 SYDVKM.

This clonotype has at least ten counts. The chain uses TRBV7-2 and TRBJ1-2, with 7 bases that match TRBD1. Germline V lookup: CDR1 SGHTA, CDR2 FQGNSA. With V trimmed by 4 bases and J by 8 bases, 13 bases remained unmatched. The CDR3 spans 15 residues. CDR3 nucleotide sequence: TGTGCCAGCAGCTCTCCAGGGACAGCGGAAGAGGGCTACACCTTC. Translation: CASSSPGTAEEGYTF.

The chain combines TRBV6-1 with TRBJ2-1; no definite D call. This CDR3 comprises 16 residues. The germline CDR1 and CDR2 sequences are MNHNS and SASEGT. The V gene lost 4 bases and the J gene lost 2 bases, with 15 bases spanning the gap. The CDR3 sequence: CASSAPRKGAYNEQFF. The CDR3 DNA follows: TGTGCCAGCAGTGCCCCCCGGAAGGGCGCCTACAATGAGCAGTTCTTC.

The gene calls are TRBV19 and TRBJ2-5; D might be TRBD2 (7 bases). The germline CDR1 and CDR2 sequences are LNHDA and SQIVND (reference sequence). Trimming took 11 bases from V and 4 from J, leaving 14 bases between them. The CDR3 contains 12 residues. CDR3 amino acids: CACRGAGETQYF. CDR3 bases: TGTGCCTGTCGGGGGGCAGGAGAGACCCAGTACTTC.